The entry below describes one T cell receptor (beta chain). 5'RACE template switching added a universal primer site and UMIs to TCR cDNA. TCRdb reprocessed the 5' RACE reads with MiXCR, giving one entry per CDR3 protein. The top ten clones hold roughly a sixth of a sample with about 300,000 distinct CDR3 sequences, around 6.8% of them seen once. The sample belongs to a study of T cells after yellow fever vaccination. Trimming shortened V by 10 bases and J by 0 bases, and 3 bases separated the two germline ends. Per the germline V gene, CDR1 is SNHLY and CDR2 is FYNNEI. This CDR3 region has 10 residues.

Sequenced material: PBMCs, taken about 49 days after the first yellow fever vaccination. The TCR sequence derives from a man in his late teens or twenties who received the YFV17D yellow fever vaccine. The V and J genes are TRBV2 and TRBJ1-1; no reliable D call. The CDR3 is CATMNTEAFF. In DNA form, the CDR3 reads TGTGCCACCATGAACACTGAAGCTTTCTTT.